What follows are 9 T cell receptor beta chains derived from one specimen sequenced in a study of shared clonotypes between healthy human individuals. Produced via immunoSEQ multiplex PCR; TCRdb's table is partial and in-frame only. The sample consists of nearly 1,000,000 clones, over 60% of them appearing once. The sequencing input was memory CD4+ T cells sorted from blood. Subset described: CD45RA-negative fraction. Source of these receptors: a man in his late teens or twenties in good health.

The gene calls are TRBV19 and TRBJ2-3; 11 bases line up with TRBD1. Looked up from germline, CDR1 is LNHDA and CDR2 is SQIVND (reference sequence). The CDR3 loop spans 15 amino acids. With V trimmed by 6 bases and J by 5 bases, 7 bases remained unmatched. The CDR3 loop is CASSPDRGRLDTQYF. DNA of the CDR3: TGTGCCAGTAGCCCGGACAGGGGGCGGTTAGATACGCAGTATTTT.

The chain has TRBV7-2 and TRBJ2-5; D may be TRBD2 (6 bases). V was trimmed by 5 bases and J by 5 bases, leaving 21 bases between them. The CDR3 has 16 amino acids. Germline CDR1 is SGHTA and CDR2 is FQGNSA. The CDR3 reads CASSLGPYGGEETQYF. For the CDR3, the DNA is TGTGCCAGCAGCCTAGGGCCCTACGGGGGAGAGGAGACCCAGTACTTC.

The table lists this clone with many counts. The same CDR3 also results from other DNA sequences found in this sample. The J gene is TRBJ1-1, the V gene TRBV11-2; D might be TRBD1 (5 bases). Germline V gives CDR1 SGHAT, CDR2 FQNNGV. The CDR3 runs 15 residues. V was shortened by 5 bases and J by 3 bases, with 16 bases between the two germline ends. CDR3 sequence reads: CASSPNQGGYTEAFF. CDR3 nucleotides: TGTGCCAGCAGCCCGAATCAGGGTGGATACACTGAAGCTTTCTTT. Together with reference TRBV11-2 and TRBJ1-1, the CDR3 gives the full variable domain: EAGVAQSPRYKIIEKRQSVAFWCNPISGHATLYWYQQILGQGPKLLIQFQNNGVVDDSQLPKDRFSAERLKGVDSTLKIQPAKLEDSAVYLCASSPNQGGYTEAFFGQGTRLTVV.

V usage is TRBV29-1 and J usage is TRBJ1-5, with 10 bases fitting TRBD1. Losses at the gene ends were 4 bases for V and 2 bases for J; bases not matched to a gene: 8. The CDR3 has 16 residues. Germline V lookup: CDR1 SQVTM, CDR2 ANQGSEA. The CDR3 reads CSVGRQGARGNQPQHF. The CDR3 region has the DNA TGCAGCGTTGGGAGACAGGGGGCGCGGGGCAATCAGCCCCAGCATTTT.

The chain has TRBV9 and TRBJ2-3; 12 positions match TRBD2. With V trimmed by 4 bases and J by 2 bases, 5 bases remained unmatched. This CDR3 has 16 residues. Per the germline V gene, CDR1 is SGDLS and CDR2 is YYNGEE. For the CDR3, the DNA is TGTGCCAGCAGCTCCCGGACTAGCGGGATCACAGATACGCAGTATTTT. Translating gives CASSSRTSGITDTQYF.

The V call is TRBV7-9, the J call TRBJ2-7; D not certain. This CDR3 is 14 amino acids long. CDR1 and CDR2 (germline): SEHNR, FQNEAQ (reference sequence). V lost 7 bases and J 5 bases, leaving 18 bases between the germline ends. CDR3 amino acids: CASTQAALLDEQYF. The DNA of the CDR3 is TGTGCCAGCACCCAGGCGGCCCTTTTAGACGAGCAGTACTTC.

The V call is TRBV7-2, the J call TRBJ1-2; TRBD1 might be the D (5 bases). There are 13 residues in the CDR3. V shed 8 bases and J shed 3 bases, with 13 bases lying between them. The germline gives CDR1 SGHTA, CDR2 FQGNSA. CDR3 amino acids: CASFTRQYYGYTF. The CDR3 DNA is TGTGCCAGCTTCACACGACAGTACTATGGCTACACCTTC. Full variable domain (outside the CDR3, taken from reference TRBV7-2 and TRBJ1-2): GAGVSQSPSNKVTEKGKDVELRCDPISGHTALYWYRQSLGQGLEFLIYFQGNSAPDKSGLPSDRFSAERTGGSVSTLTIQRTQQEDSAVYLCASFTRQYYGYTFGSGTRLTVV.

This clone appeared a few times. The chain has TRBV9 and TRBJ1-6; tentatively, D is TRBD1 (6 bases). This CDR3 has 18 amino acids. CDR1 and CDR2 from the germline V gene are SGDLS and YYNGEE. Trimming took off 3 bases at V and 0 bases at J, with 16 bases between the two ends. The CDR3 nucleotides read TGTGCCAGCAGCGACCACAGGGAGGGCAGCTCCTATAATTCACCCCTCCACTTT. Protein: CASSDHREGSSYNSPLHF. The complete variable domain, with remaining parts taken from reference TRBV9 and TRBJ1-6, reads DSGVTQTPKHLITATGQRVTLRCSPRSGDLSVYWYQQSLDQGLQFLIQYYNGEERAKGNILERFSAQQFPDLHSELNLSSLELGDSALYFCASSDHREGSSYNSPLHFGNGTRLTVT.

The chain couples TRBV5-5 to TRBJ1-3; no clear D. The CDR3 is made up of 12 amino acids. Per the germline V gene, CDR1 is SGHKS and CDR2 is YYEKEE (reference sequence). V shed 4 bases and J shed 7 bases, with 9 bases lying between them. The DNA for the CDR3 is TGTGCCAGCAGCCTTTCGGAGAACACCATATATTTT. Residues: CASSLSENTIYF.